The T cell receptor beta chain under discussion was sequenced for a study of blood T cells in healthy people across ages. It was with a sample-barcoded 5' primer and a J-beta primer mix that a second PCR of roughly 7 to 12 cycles was run. TCRdb reanalysed the 5' RACE reads using MiXCR and keeps one entry per CDR3 protein. The sample gives some 1.5 million distinct CDR3 sequences, 28% of which show up once; around 7.7% is in the top ten. Per-sample yields of isolated PBMCs were at least 7 million. This clonotype has more than one count but fewer than ten. The receptor's source is a woman aged 25 to 39 in good health. Material for sequencing was blood.

The CDR3: CASSLVTPGGGLVSEQYF. The DNA for the CDR3 is TGTGCCAGCAGCTTAGTAACCCCCGGGGGGGGCTTGGTTAGCGAGCAGTACTTC. The chain has TRBV11-2 and TRBJ2-7; TRBD2 matches 8 bases. The CDR3 loop spans 18 amino acids. With V trimmed by 1 base and J by 6 bases, 17 bases remained unmatched. The germline gives CDR1 SGHAT, CDR2 FQNNGV.